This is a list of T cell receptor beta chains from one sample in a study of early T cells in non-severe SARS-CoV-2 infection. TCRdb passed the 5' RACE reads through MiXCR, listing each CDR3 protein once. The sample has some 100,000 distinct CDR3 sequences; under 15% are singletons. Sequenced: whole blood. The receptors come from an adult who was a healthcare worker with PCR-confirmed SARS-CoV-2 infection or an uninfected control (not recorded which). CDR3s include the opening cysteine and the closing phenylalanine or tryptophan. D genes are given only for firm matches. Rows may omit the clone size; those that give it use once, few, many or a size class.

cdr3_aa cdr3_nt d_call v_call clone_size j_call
CASSLWDGNTEAFF TGTGCCAGCAGCTTATGGGACGGCAACACTGAAGCTTTCTTT . TRBV7-8 . TRBJ1-1
CASSLSFGQPQHF TGCGCCAGCAGCTTATCGTTTGGTCAGCCCCAGCATTTT . TRBV5-1 many TRBJ1-5
CAWSPLIRGYTF TGTGCCTGGAGTCCCCTAATACGTGGCTACACCTTC . TRBV30 . TRBJ1-2
CASSPNRAGTEAFF TGTGCCAGCTCACCGAACCGGGCGGGCACTGAAGCTTTCTTT . TRBV18 few TRBJ1-1
CASSLTGEYNSPLHF TGTGCCAGCAGCTTGACAGGGGAGTATAATTCACCCCTCCACTTT TRBD1 TRBV7-9 few TRBJ1-6
CSVWTGTDYGYTF TGCAGCGTTTGGACAGGCACCGACTATGGCTACACCTTC TRBD1 TRBV29-1 many TRBJ1-2
CASRRDTGELFF TGTGCCAGCAGGCGAGACACCGGGGAGCTGTTTTTT . TRBV7-2 few TRBJ2-2
CASSAGLAGTVYNEQFF TGCGCCAGCAGCGCCGGACTAGCGGGGACCGTATACAATGAGCAGTTCTTC TRBD2 TRBV5-1 few TRBJ2-1
CASSLRSTGLLQETQYF TGTGCCAGCAGCTTAAGGTCTACAGGCCTCTTACAAGAGACCCAGTACTTC . TRBV7-2 few TRBJ2-5
CASSPGTGRTLGPQHF TGTGCCAGCAGCCCAGGGACAGGGCGAACCTTAGGGCCCCAGCATTTT TRBD1 TRBV5-6 . TRBJ1-5
CASSTTGTSVSETQYF TGTGCCAGCAGCACTACCGGGACTAGCGTCTCGGAGACCCAGTACTTC TRBD2 TRBV7-2 . TRBJ2-5
CSVESSFGSIQYF TGCAGCGTTGAATCTAGCTTCGGTAGCATTCAGTACTTC . TRBV29-1 few TRBJ2-4
CSVVGTLYGYTF TGCAGCGTTGTAGGGACCCTATATGGCTACACCTTC . TRBV29-1 . TRBJ1-2
CASSNRARVNYGYTF TGTGCCAGCAGTAACCGGGCCAGAGTTAACTATGGCTACACCTTC . TRBV6-6 . TRBJ1-2
CASSVGGFGNQPQHF TGTGCCAGCAGCGTAGGTGGGTTCGGCAATCAGCCCCAGCATTTT . TRBV9 many TRBJ1-5
CASSFQGLEAFF TGTGCCAGCAGCTTCCAGGGATTGGAAGCTTTCTTT . TRBV7-9 few TRBJ1-1
CASSEYRTVEGEAFF TGTGCCAGCAGCGAATACAGGACAGTCGAGGGGGAAGCTTTCTTT . TRBV3-1 . TRBJ1-1
CASSYPGQGTDTQYF TGTGCCAGCAGTTACCCGGGACAGGGCACAGATACGCAGTATTTT TRBD1 TRBV6-2/TRBV6-3 many TRBJ2-3
CASSPQGHNSPLHF TGTGCCAGCTCACCCCAGGGTCATAATTCACCCCTCCACTTT . TRBV18 . TRBJ1-6
CASSFNSHSGNTIYF TGTGCCAGCAGTTTTAACAGTCACTCTGGAAACACCATATATTTT . TRBV12-3/TRBV12-4 . TRBJ1-3
CASSHSSGTGPKNIQYF TGTGCCAGCAGCCATTCTTCCGGGACAGGGCCCAAAAACATTCAGTACTTC TRBD1 TRBV4-2 . TRBJ2-4
CASSQGRQGEVAKNIQYF TGCGCCAGCAGCCAAGGTCGACAGGGTGAGGTGGCCAAAAACATTCAGTACTTC TRBD1 TRBV4-1 many TRBJ2-4
CASSLDTGSGTEAFF TGTGCCAGCAGCCTTGATACAGGGTCAGGGACTGAAGCTTTCTTT . TRBV7-9 few TRBJ1-1
CASSERPGSGEQFF TGCGCCAGCAGTGAGCGGCCAGGGTCTGGTGAGCAGTTCTTC . TRBV10-1 . TRBJ2-1
CASSQGGQSNEKLFF TGTGCCAGCAGCCAAGGAGGGCAGTCTAATGAAAAACTGTTTTTT . TRBV4-2 . TRBJ1-4
CASSQGISGATDTQYF TGTGCCAGCAGCCAAGGGATTAGCGGGGCCACAGATACGCAGTATTTT TRBD2 TRBV14 few TRBJ2-3
CATSRSAGTQYF TGTGCCACCAGCAGAAGCGCGGGGACCCAGTACTTC . TRBV15 . TRBJ2-5
CASSYRLAPSEQFF TGTGCCAGCAGTTATAGACTAGCACCGAGTGAGCAGTTCTTC TRBD2 TRBV6-2/TRBV6-3 many TRBJ2-1
CASSGRFSYNEQFF TGTGCCAGCAGTGGACGATTCTCCTACAATGAGCAGTTCTTC . TRBV2 many TRBJ2-1